This paragraph reports one T cell receptor beta chain. No antigen is known for it. Base qualities are missing; no much larger clone stands one base away. This sample was taken from a study of CD8 T cells in Susac syndrome (dated by TCRdb to between 2018 and 2020). As for the study more broadly: Whether CD8+ T cell activation and differentiation in Susac syndrome was antigen driven was tested using repertoire sequencing. Clonality of the CD8+ T cell repertoire was compared between roughly eleven healthy donors, roughly 14 Susac syndrome patients and roughly 15 multiple sclerosis patients.

RNA was extracted using the RNeasy kit, and roughly 0.5 to 1 microgram was reverse transcribed with random hexamers. The immunoSEQ multiplex PCR assay, covering 54 Vbeta and 13 Jbeta segments, was used to amplify TCR beta CDR3 regions. PCR amplification bias was corrected by using a synthetic template baseline for primer optimization and computational correction. In the authors' own workflow: Reads were annotated to V, D and J genes according to IMGT and were analyzed with immunoSEQ Analyzer, with only productive sequences retained. Clonality was calculated as one minus the Shannon entropy normalized by log2 of the number of productive unique sequences. For each patient and control, public and private clones were evaluated within the 100 most prevalent clones. A clone was defined as Susac-specific if it was absent from the healthy and MS cohorts, from 950 to 1,300 published viral clones and from other ImmuneACCESS disease sequences. TCRdb applied fastp at Q25 and MiXCR to the public reads, then kept only in-frame beta chains. All rows with the same CDR3 protein become a single entry with the most common DNA and genes. TCRdb's processing, not the study's, gives the V and J calls here. The sample table lists 400,000 or so distinct CDR3 sequences, around 83% of them with a count of one. The top ten clonotypes cover 0.09% to 0.15% of the sample.

Via the germline V gene, CDR1 is SGHRS and CDR2 YFSETQ. Between the V and J ends, shortened by 3 bases and 5 bases respectively, the junction contains 3 bases. The CDR3 numbers 11 residues from cysteine through phenylalanine. The retained sequence is limited to the CDR3, 33 bases, with the frame set at the first base. Peripheral blood CD8+ and CD4+ T cells from healthy donors, Susac syndrome patients and multiple sclerosis patients were profiled using high-throughput TCR beta sequencing. Treatment-naive patients with stable or active relapsing-remitting disease fulfilling revised McDonald criteria were used as multiple sclerosis controls. Bulk CD8+ and CD4+ T cells were purified by magnetic negative isolation, while CD8+ TEMRA cells were enriched using FACS. Blood was drawn into EDTA tubes, processed within 24 hours, and PBMCs were isolated by density gradient centrifugation. PBMCs intended for TCR sequencing were cryopreserved in liquid nitrogen and thawed later in a water bath at 37 degrees C. The sorted or isolated CD4+, CD8+ and CD8+ TEMRA cells had a purity of 90% or higher.

What the study reported, not specific to this receptor: The study acknowledged that relatively few individuals were included in the TCR sequencing and HLA analysis.

This clonotype was sampled from a human donor with multiple sclerosis. The sequence is built from TRBV5-1 and TRBJ2-1; no D gene is confidently identified. Sequenced material: CD8+ T cells from PBMCs. The bases read TGCGCCAGCAGCTATGACAATGAGCAGTTCTTC. It codes for CASSYDNEQFF.